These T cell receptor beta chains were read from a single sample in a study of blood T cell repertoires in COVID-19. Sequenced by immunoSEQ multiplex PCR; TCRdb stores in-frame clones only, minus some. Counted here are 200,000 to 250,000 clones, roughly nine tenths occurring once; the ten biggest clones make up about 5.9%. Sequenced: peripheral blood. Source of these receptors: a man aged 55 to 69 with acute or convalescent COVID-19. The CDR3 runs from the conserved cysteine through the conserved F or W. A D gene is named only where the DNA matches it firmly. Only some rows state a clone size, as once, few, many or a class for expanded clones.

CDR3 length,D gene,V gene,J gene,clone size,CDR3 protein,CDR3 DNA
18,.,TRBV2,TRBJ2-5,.,CASRLLNRAIVRGETQYF,TGTGCCAGCAGGCTATTGAACAGGGCAATAGTAAGGGGAGAGACCCAGTACTTC
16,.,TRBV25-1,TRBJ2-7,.,CASSGRGTPTSYEQYF,TGTGCCAGCAGTGGTCGGGGGACCCCCACCTCCTACGAGCAGTACTTC
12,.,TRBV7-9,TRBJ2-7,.,CASSLIAGEQYF,TGTGCCAGCAGCTTAATTGCGGGCGAGCAGTACTTC
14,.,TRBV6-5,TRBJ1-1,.,CASSLQVENTEAFF,TGTGCCAGCAGTCTACAGGTAGAGAACACTGAAGCTTTCTTT
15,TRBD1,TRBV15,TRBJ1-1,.,CATSIGTGWSTEAFF,TGTGCCACCAGCATCGGGACAGGGTGGTCCACTGAAGCTTTCTTT
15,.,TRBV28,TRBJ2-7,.,CASSSPFRGTYEQYF,TGTGCCAGCAGTTCCCCCTTCAGGGGAACCTACGAGCAGTACTTC
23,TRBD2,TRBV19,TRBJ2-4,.,CASSMGTRTSGKILVPSKNIQYF,TGTGCCAGTAGTATGGGAACCCGGACTAGCGGGAAGATCCTAGTCCCGTCCAAAAACATTCAGTACTTC
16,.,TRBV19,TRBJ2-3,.,CASSIKGREGTDTQYF,TGTGCCAGTAGTATTAAAGGCAGGGAAGGAACAGATACGCAGTATTTT
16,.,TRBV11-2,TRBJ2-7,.,CASSSTGTGWSYEQYF,TGTGCCAGCAGCTCGACAGGGACTGGGTGGTCCTACGAGCAGTACTTC
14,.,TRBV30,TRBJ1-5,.,CAWSRGGAGQPQHF,TGTGCCTGGAGTCGGGGGGGCGCAGGGCAGCCCCAGCATTTT
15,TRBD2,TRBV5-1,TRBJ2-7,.,CASSLGVGTSGEQYF,TGCGCCAGCAGCTTGGGGGTAGGGACTAGCGGCGAGCAGTACTTC
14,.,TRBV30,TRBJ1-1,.,CAWGHGQPNTEAFF,TGTGCCTGGGGTCACGGACAGCCGAACACTGAAGCTTTCTTT
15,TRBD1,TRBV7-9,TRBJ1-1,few,CASSLGTGVGTEAFF,TGTGCCAGCAGCTTAGGGACAGGGGTGGGCACTGAAGCTTTCTTT
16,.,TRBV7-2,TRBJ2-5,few,CASSLKTSRLGETQYF,TGTGCCAGCAGCTTAAAGACTAGTCGGCTCGGGGAGACCCAGTACTTC
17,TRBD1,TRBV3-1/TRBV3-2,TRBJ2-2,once,CASSQARGPSNTGELFF,TGTGCCAGCAGCCAAGCCAGGGGGCCTTCGAACACCGGGGAGCTGTTTTTT
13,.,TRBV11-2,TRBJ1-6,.,CASSVSREATLHF,TGTGCCAGCAGTGTTTCACGGGAGGCTACCCTCCACTTT
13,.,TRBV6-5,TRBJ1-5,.,CASSSEGGQPQHF,TGTGCCAGCAGTTCAGAAGGGGGTCAGCCCCAGCATTTT
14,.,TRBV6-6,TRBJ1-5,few,CASELYVGNQPQHF,TGTGCCAGTGAACTCTACGTGGGCAATCAGCCCCAGCATTTT
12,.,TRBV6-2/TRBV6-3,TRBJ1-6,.,CASSNPGDPLHF,TGTGCCAGCAGCAACCCGGGGGACCCCCTCCACTTT
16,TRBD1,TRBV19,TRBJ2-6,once,CASSRNDRAGANVLTF,TGTGCCAGTAGTAGGAATGACAGGGCTGGGGCCAACGTCCTGACTTTC
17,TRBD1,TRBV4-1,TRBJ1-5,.,CASSGGTGGLGNQPQHF,TGCGCCAGCAGCGGAGGGACAGGGGGCCTTGGCAATCAGCCCCAGCATTTT
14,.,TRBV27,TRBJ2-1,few,CASSPRGAYNEQFF,TGTGCCAGTTCCCCCAGGGGGGCCTACAATGAGCAGTTCTTC
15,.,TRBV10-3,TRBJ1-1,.,CAISDRGAINTEAFF,TGTGCCATCAGTGATCGGGGGGCGATCAACACTGAAGCTTTCTTT
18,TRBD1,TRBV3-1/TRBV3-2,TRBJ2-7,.,CASSQDQDRDPFTYEQYF,TGTGCCAGCAGCCAAGATCAGGACAGGGATCCTTTCACCTACGAGCAGTACTTC
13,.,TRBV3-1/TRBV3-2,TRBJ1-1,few,CASSQDLQTEAFF,TGTGCCAGCAGCCAAGATCTACAGACTGAAGCTTTCTTT
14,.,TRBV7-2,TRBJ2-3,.,CASSLEQGADTQYF,TGTGCCAGCAGCTTAGAACAGGGAGCAGATACGCAGTATTTT
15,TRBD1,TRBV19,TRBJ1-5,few,CASRDRERGNQPQHF,TGTGCCAGTAGAGACAGGGAAAGGGGCAATCAGCCCCAGCATTTT
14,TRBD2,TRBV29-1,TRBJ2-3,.,CSAVGRGGADTQYF,TGCAGCGCCGTCGGTCGGGGGGGCGCAGATACGCAGTATTTT
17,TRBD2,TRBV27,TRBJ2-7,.,CASTRLAGGAGSYEQYF,TGTGCCAGCACCCGACTAGCGGGAGGGGCGGGCTCCTACGAGCAGTACTTC
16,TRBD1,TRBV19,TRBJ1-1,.,CASSIGGDRGRTEAFF,TGTGCCAGTAGTATAGGCGGGGACAGGGGAAGGACTGAAGCTTTCTTT
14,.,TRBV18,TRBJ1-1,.,CASSRDTWHTEAFF,TGTGCCAGCTCACGGGACACCTGGCACACTGAAGCTTTCTTT
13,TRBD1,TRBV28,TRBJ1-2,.,CASSLNRGLGYTF,TGTGCCAGCAGTTTAAACAGGGGCTTAGGCTACACCTTC
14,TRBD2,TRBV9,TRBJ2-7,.,CASSERGLAGEQYF,TGTGCCAGCAGCGAGCGGGGACTAGCGGGAGAGCAGTACTTC
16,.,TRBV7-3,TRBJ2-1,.,CASSLTKTGSYNEQFF,TGTGCCAGCAGCTTAACGAAAACCGGGAGCTACAATGAGCAGTTCTTC
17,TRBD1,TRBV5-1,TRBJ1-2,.,CASSFRDREGSSDGYTF,TGCGCCAGCAGCTTTAGGGACAGGGAGGGTAGTTCGGATGGCTACACCTTC
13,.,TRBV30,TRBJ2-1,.,CAWVDGGRNEQFF,TGTGCCTGGGTCGACGGGGGGCGGAATGAGCAGTTCTTC
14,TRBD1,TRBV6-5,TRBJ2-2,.,CASRRQGNTGELFF,TGTGCCAGCAGGAGACAGGGGAACACCGGGGAGCTGTTTTTT
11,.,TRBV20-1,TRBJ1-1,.,CSAGVRTEAFF,TGCAGTGCTGGAGTTCGGACTGAAGCTTTCTTT
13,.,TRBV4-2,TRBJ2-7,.,CASSPNRVDEQYF,TGTGCCAGCAGCCCAAACAGGGTTGACGAGCAGTACTTC
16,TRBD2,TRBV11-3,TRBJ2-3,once,CASSYRLAGEEDTQYF,TGTGCCAGCAGCTACCGACTAGCGGGAGAAGAAGATACGCAGTATTTT
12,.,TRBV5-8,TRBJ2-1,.,CATGDSYNEQFF,TGTGCCACCGGGGACTCCTACAATGAGCAGTTCTTC
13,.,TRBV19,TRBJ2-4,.,CASSSFAKNIQYF,TGTGCCAGTAGTTCGTTCGCCAAAAACATTCAGTACTTC
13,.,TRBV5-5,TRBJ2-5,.,CASSPQGGETQYF,TGTGCCAGCAGCCCACAGGGTGGGGAGACCCAGTACTTC
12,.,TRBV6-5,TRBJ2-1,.,CASSYAKNEQFF,TGTGCCAGCAGTTACGCTAAAAATGAGCAGTTCTTC
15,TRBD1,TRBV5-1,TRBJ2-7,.,CASSVSTGYSYEQYF,TGCGCCAGCAGCGTTTCGACAGGGTATTCCTACGAGCAGTACTTC
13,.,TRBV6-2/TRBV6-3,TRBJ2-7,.,CASSTGLNYEQYF,TGTGCCAGCAGCACGGGACTGAACTACGAGCAGTACTTC
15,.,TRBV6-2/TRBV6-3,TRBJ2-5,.,CASSSTRTVSGTQYF,TGTGCCAGCAGTTCGACGCGGACAGTATCCGGGACCCAGTACTTC
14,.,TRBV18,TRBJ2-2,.,CASSLGPNTGELFF,TGTGCCAGCTCACTGGGCCCCAACACCGGGGAGCTGTTTTTT
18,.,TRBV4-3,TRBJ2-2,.,CASSPGIDPVRVTGELFF,TGCGCCAGCAGCCCCGGGATTGATCCAGTGAGGGTAACCGGGGAGCTGTTTTTT
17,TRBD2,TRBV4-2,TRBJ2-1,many,CASSRDAGTSGSYEQFF,TGTGCCAGCAGCCGAGATGCCGGGACTAGCGGGAGTTATGAGCAGTTCTTC
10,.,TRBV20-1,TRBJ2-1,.,CSPSSFEQFF,TGCAGCCCTAGTAGCTTCGAGCAGTTCTTC
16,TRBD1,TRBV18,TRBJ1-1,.,CASSPRDRVLSTEAFF,TGTGCCAGCTCACCCCGGGACAGGGTCCTGAGCACTGAAGCTTTCTTT
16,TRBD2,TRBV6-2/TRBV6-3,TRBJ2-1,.,CASSYLAGASYNEQFF,TGTGCCAGCAGTTACTTAGCGGGAGCGTCATACAATGAGCAGTTCTTC
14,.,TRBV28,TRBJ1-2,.,CASSPQTNNYGYTF,TGTGCCAGCAGTCCACAAACGAATAACTATGGCTACACCTTC